Listed here are 27 T cell receptor beta chains from one sample, sequenced in a study of cytomegalovirus exposure and HLA in healthy donors. The PCR employed 60 Vbeta primers together with 13 Jbeta primers. Sequencing was performed with immunoSEQ multiplex PCR; in TCRdb, only in-frame clones are kept and a portion is missing. The sample has 90,000 to 110,000 clones; around 74% are singletons. Sequencing was done on a sample of PBMCs. These receptors were taken from a man in his forties or fifties in good health and CMV-seronegative.

The chain joins TRBV28 to TRBJ1-2, with D hard to call. CDR1 and CDR2 (germline): MDHEN, SYDVKM. V lost 3 bases to trimming and J lost 4 bases, with 6 bases between them. CDR3 size: 12 residues. Here the CDR3 reads CASSLGFYGYTF. The CDR3 nucleotides are TGTGCCAGCAGTTTGGGCTTCTATGGCTACACCTTC.

The chain carries TRBV10-3 and TRBJ1-2; no clear D gene. The CDR3 has 15 amino acids. Trimming took 3 bases from V and 0 from J, leaving 11 bases between them. From germline, CDR1 is ENHRY and CDR2 SYGVKD. The CDR3 loop reads CAISEGTAPNYGYTF. CDR3 DNA: TGTGCCATCAGTGAAGGAACAGCCCCTAACTATGGCTACACCTTC.

The chain has TRBV7-9 and TRBJ2-5; D is possibly TRBD2 (7 bases). Germline values: CDR1 SEHNR, CDR2 FQNEAQ (reference sequence). The CDR3 runs 15 residues. The V end lost 5 bases, the J end lost 4 bases, and 17 bases lay between the germline ends. The CDR3 DNA reads as TGTGCCAGCAGCCCCGAAGCCCGGGGGGCAGAGACCCAGTACTTC. Translated, it gives CASSPEARGAETQYF.

This chain's CDR3 is CASSLGWRYSNQPQHF. The DNA for the CDR3 is TGTGCCAGCAGCTTAGGGTGGCGGTATAGCAATCAGCCCCAGCATTTT. The rearrangement joins TRBV7-2 to TRBJ1-5; no definite D call. This CDR3 comprises 16 residues. V was shortened by 1 base and J by 0 bases, with 10 bases between the two germline ends. Per germline, CDR1 SGHTA and CDR2 FQGNSA.

The gene calls are TRBV2 and TRBJ2-1; 7 bases are shared with TRBD2. The CDR3 runs to 14 residues. The J segment lost 12 bases and the V segment lost 4 bases, leaving 12 bases of the junction unmatched. Germline V lookup: CDR1 SNHLY, CDR2 FYNNEI. In DNA, the CDR3 is TGTGCCAGCAGTGGCGGGGGAACTACAATGAGGCAGTTCTTC. Translated: CASSGGGTTMRQFF.

V and J are TRBV28 and TRBJ2-3; the D gene is possibly TRBD2 (6 bases). This CDR3 contains 16 residues. The V end was cut by 5 bases, the J end by 3 bases, with 18 bases between. The V gene's germline CDR1 is MDHEN and CDR2 SYDVKM. The CDR3 region has the DNA TGTGCCAGCAGTACCCGCCGGGACTCCAGAACAGATACGCAGTATTTT. It specifies CASSTRRDSRTDTQYF.

The J gene is TRBJ1-5, the V gene TRBV4-1, with 7 bases that match TRBD1. After removal of 1 base from V and 4 bases from J, the junction contained 1 base not matched to a gene. This CDR3 spans 14 amino acids. Per germline, CDR1 MGHRA and CDR2 YSYEKL. CDR3 DNA: TGCGCCAGCAGCCAAGGACAGGGAAATCAGCCCCAGCATTTT. Its translation: CASSQGQGNQPQHF.

This clone came up once. The chain carries TRBV7-9 and TRBJ1-2; 7 nucleotides match TRBD1. CDR3 length: 13 amino acids. V shed 11 bases, J shed 8 bases, and the junction held 14 bases outside the gene matches. CDR1 and CDR2 from the germline V gene are SEHNR and FQNEAQ (reference sequence). In nucleotides, the CDR3 is TGTGCCGCACAGGACAGTACAGGGGTGGGCTACACCTTC. Its translation is CAAQDSTGVGYTF.

The chain joins TRBV11-3 to TRBJ1-1; D possibly corresponds to TRBD1 (6 bases). Germline loops: CDR1 SGHNT, CDR2 YENEEA. V lost 5 bases, J lost 0 bases, and 13 bases lay in between. The CDR3 contains 15 residues. In DNA form, the CDR3 reads TGTGCCAGCAGCAAAAGGACAGTTCTGAACACTGAAGCTTTCTTT. Protein sequence: CASSKRTVLNTEAFF.

This rearrangement joins TRBV5-1 to TRBJ1-1; the D is unclear. Trimming took off 6 bases at V and 2 bases at J, with 14 bases between the two ends. Looked up from germline, CDR1 is SGHRS and CDR2 is YFSETQ. This CDR3 is built from 14 residues. CDR3 residues: CASTIPQVNTEAFF. In DNA form, the CDR3 reads TGCGCCAGCACCATCCCGCAGGTTAACACTGAAGCTTTCTTT.

The V call is TRBV6-5, the J call TRBJ2-5, with 10 bases that match TRBD2. The CDR3 extends over 15 amino acids. Germline CDR1 reads MNHEY; CDR2 reads SVGAGI. V was clipped by 0 bases and J by 5 bases; unmatched bases: 3. CDR3 nucleotides: TGTGCCAGCAGTTACTCAACTAGCGGGGCTGAGACCCAGTACTTC. Translating it yields CASSYSTSGAETQYF.

V and J are TRBV28 and TRBJ2-7; TRBD2 aligns across 10 bases. Germline CDR1 MDHEN, CDR2 SYDVKM. The CDR3 is made up of 15 amino acids. V lost 5 bases and J lost 3; bases outside the gene matches: 7. CDR3: CASSEAGTSDYEQYF. The CDR3 nucleotides read TGTGCCAGCAGTGAAGCCGGGACTAGCGACTACGAGCAGTACTTC.

The chain joins TRBV6-1 to TRBJ2-5; D is unresolved. With the DNA end fitting TRBJ2-7 better, the J assignment may be wrong. This CDR3 has 16 amino acids. The V gene's germline CDR1 is MNHNS and CDR2 SASEGT. Here the CDR3 DNA reads TGTGCCAGCAGTGAAGCGCTTCGCAGGTTGATCGACGAGCAGTACTTC. Its translation is CASSEALRRLIDEQYF.

This clone was counted a few times. The rearrangement joins TRBV19 to TRBJ2-3, with D possibly matching TRBD2 (6 bases). This CDR3 is built from 15 residues. The ends were cut back, 5 bases at V and 0 bases at J, with 12 bases in the middle. Germline CDR1 is LNHDA and CDR2 is SQIVND (reference sequence). The chain's CDR3 is CASSSLEGSTDTQYF. The CDR3, as DNA: TGTGCCAGTAGTTCTCTGGAGGGAAGCACAGATACGCAGTATTTT.

The chain's CDR3 is CATHDSLAGGRNEQFF. The CDR3 DNA reads TGCGCCACACACGACTCCCTAGCGGGGGGTAGGAATGAGCAGTTCTTC. The chain uses TRBV5-1 and TRBJ2-1, with 11 bases identical to TRBD2. Trimming took 9 bases from V and 7 from J; bases not matched to a gene: 15. CDR3 length equals 16 residues. Germline CDR1 SGHRS, CDR2 YFSETQ.

This sequence joins TRBV7-6 and TRBJ1-1; unclear D gene. V lost 5 bases and J 3 bases, leaving 10 bases between the germline ends. The V gene's germline CDR1 is SGHVS and CDR2 FNYEAQ. The CDR3 consists of 13 residues. The chain's CDR3 is CASSRWAYTEAFF. CDR3 sequence (DNA): TGTGCCAGCAGCCGGTGGGCGTACACTGAAGCTTTCTTT.

The chain carries TRBV6-5 and TRBJ2-7; TRBD2 agrees at 13 bases. The CDR3 length is 15 residues. Germline V gene sequence: CDR1 MNHEY, CDR2 SVGAGI. Losses at the gene ends were 5 bases for V and 5 bases for J; bases not matched to a gene: 6. For the CDR3, the DNA is TGTGCCAGCAGTACCACCGGACTAGCGGGAGACGAGCAGTACTTC. This sequence encodes CASSTTGLAGDEQYF.

The V and J genes are TRBV4-1 and TRBJ1-3; a possible D gene is TRBD1 (5 bases). The CDR3 consists of 17 residues. V was clipped by 0 bases and J by 2 bases, with 14 bases between them. The germline gives CDR1 MGHRA, CDR2 YSYEKL. CDR3 region: CASSQDRPSGAGNTIYF. The CDR3 nucleotides read TGCGCCAGCAGCCAAGATAGGCCATCGGGGGCTGGAAACACCATATATTTT.

The chain links TRBV5-4 to TRBJ2-7; 16 positions match TRBD2. CDR3 length: 17 residues. Germline V gene lookup returns CDR1 SGHNT and CDR2 YYREEE (reference sequence). With 4 bases clipped from V and 0 bases from J, the junction kept 4 bases outside the gene matches. The CDR3 nucleotides are TGTGCCAGCAGCGCGGGACTAGCGGGAGGGTTCTCCTACGAGCAGTACTTC. Its protein is CASSAGLAGGFSYEQYF.

The rearrangement joins TRBV4-1 to TRBJ1-6; 8 bases agree with TRBD1. Losses at the gene ends were 1 base for V and 0 bases for J; bases not matched to a gene: 5. The V gene's germline CDR1 is MGHRA and CDR2 YSYEKL. CDR3 length equals 18 residues. This CDR3 is CASSQGQGSSSYNSPLHF. The CDR3 coding sequence is TGCGCCAGCAGCCAAGGACAGGGGTCGAGCTCCTATAATTCACCCCTCCACTTT.

The chain uses TRBV5-8 and TRBJ2-1, with 10 bases identical to TRBD2. The CDR3 length is 18 residues. From germline, CDR1 is SGHTS and CDR2 YDEGEE. V lost 0 bases, J lost 6 bases, and 12 bases stayed unmatched. DNA of the CDR3: TGTGCCAGCAGCTTGGCCTGGGGTGCTAGCGGGGGAGGCAATGAGCAGTTCTTC. Translated, it gives CASSLAWGASGGGNEQFF.

This chain joins TRBV5-1 and TRBJ2-3; 7 nucleotides align to TRBD2. The CDR3 consists of 15 residues. The germline V gene encodes CDR1 SGHRS and CDR2 YFSETQ. The V and J ends lost 0 bases and 2 bases, in that order; junction bases with no gene match: 3. The CDR3: CASSLVAGLTDTQYF. CDR3 sequence (DNA): TGCGCCAGCAGCTTGGTAGCGGGCCTCACAGATACGCAGTATTTT.

The CDR3 DNA follows: TGTGCCTGGGACTCAACAGGGGCCGAGCAGTACTTC. This translates into CAWDSTGAEQYF. The chain couples TRBV30 to TRBJ2-7; 7 bases map to TRBD1. The CDR3 is made up of 12 amino acids. V dropped 5 bases and J dropped 6; count of bases not matched to a gene: 7. Germline V CDR1 and CDR2: GTSNPN, SVGIG (reference sequence). The full variable domain, in which reference TRBV30 and TRBJ2-7 provide the parts outside the CDR3, is SQTIHQWPATLVQPVGSPLSLECTVEGTSNPNLYWYRQAAGRGLQLLFYSVGIGQISSEVPQNLSASRPQDRQFILSSKKLLLSDSGFYLCAWDSTGAEQYFGPGTRLTVT.

This clone appeared once. V and J are TRBV6-5 and TRBJ2-5, with D perhaps matching TRBD2 (5 bases). The DNA end favors TRBJ2-7, so the J call may be wrong. Germline lookup yields CDR1 MNHEY and CDR2 SVGAGI. The CDR3 totals 14 residues. CDR3: CASSYSISGYEQYF. The CDR3 DNA reads TGTGCCAGCAGTTACTCGATCAGCGGCTACGAGCAGTACTTC.

The V gene is TRBV6-1, the J gene TRBJ1-2; the D is unclear. V lost 1 base and J lost 7, with 10 bases in between. This CDR3 is 13 amino acids long. From germline, CDR1 is MNHNS and CDR2 SASEGT. This CDR3 is CASSEGVSIGYTF. CDR3 bases: TGTGCCAGCAGTGAAGGAGTCTCGATTGGCTACACCTTC.

The genes are TRBV7-3 and TRBJ2-3, with 11 positions matching TRBD1. Trimming cost V 8 bases and J 5 bases; bases outside gene matches: 3. The CDR3 has 13 residues. In germline, CDR1 is SGHTA, CDR2 FQGTGA. Here the CDR3 DNA reads TGTGCCAGCGGACAGGGGGCCGGAGATACGCAGTATTTT. Translated: CASGQGAGDTQYF. The full variable domain, its missing parts supplied by reference TRBV7-3 and TRBJ2-3, is GAGVSQTPSNKVTEKGKYVELRCDPISGHTALYWYRQSLGQGPEFLIYFQGTGAADDSGLPNDRFFAVRPEGSVSTLKIQRTERGDSAVYLCASGQGAGDTQYFGPGTRLTVL.

The CDR3 region has the DNA TGCAGCGTTGTGGAGGTCCCCGACGACGAGCAGTACTTC. It is translated as CSVVEVPDDEQYF. The V and J genes are TRBV29-1 and TRBJ2-5; perhaps TRBD2 as D (5 bases). The J call may not be correct, given that the DNA end is closer to TRBJ2-7. Germline values: CDR1 SQVTM, CDR2 ANQGSEA. This CDR3 is 13 amino acids long.